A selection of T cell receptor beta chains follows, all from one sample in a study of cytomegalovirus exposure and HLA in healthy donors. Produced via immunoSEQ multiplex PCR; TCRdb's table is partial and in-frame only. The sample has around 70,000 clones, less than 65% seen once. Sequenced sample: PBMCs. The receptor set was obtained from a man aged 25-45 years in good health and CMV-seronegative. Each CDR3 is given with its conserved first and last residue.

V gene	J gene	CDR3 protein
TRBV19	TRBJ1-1	CASRQGEAFF
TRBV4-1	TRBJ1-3	CASSQGSTVGNTIYF
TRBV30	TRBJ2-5	CAWSVRGETQYF
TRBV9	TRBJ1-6	CASRRGTSPLHF
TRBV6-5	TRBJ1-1	CASSYQGRSNTEAFF
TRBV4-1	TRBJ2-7	CASSHLVGLYEQYF
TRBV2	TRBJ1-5	CASGTQGADQPQHF
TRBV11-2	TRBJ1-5	CASSFSGGNQPQHF
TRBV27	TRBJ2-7	CASKWTPAHYEQYF
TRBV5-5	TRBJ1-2	CASSYQGIDGYTF
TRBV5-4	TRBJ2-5	CASSLDAGGHRDQYF
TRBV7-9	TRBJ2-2	CASKMSHTGELFF
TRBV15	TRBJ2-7	CATSRDSSGEQYF
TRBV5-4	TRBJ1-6	CASSDRGTSSPLHF
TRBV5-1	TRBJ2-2	CASRGQGARTGELFF
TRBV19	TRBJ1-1	CASIGRGRGTEAFF
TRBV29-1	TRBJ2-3	CSVELARVTDTDTQYF
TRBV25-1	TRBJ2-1	CASTPRLSGDNEQFF
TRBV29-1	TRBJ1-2	CSAMGQVYGYTF
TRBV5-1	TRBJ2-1	CASSLIVTSGGGSNEQFF
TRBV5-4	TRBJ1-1	CASSIGDTEAFF
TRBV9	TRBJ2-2	CASSLGTTGELFF
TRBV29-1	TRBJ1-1	CSSGAANPMNTEAFF
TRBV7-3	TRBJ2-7	CASSLDRAYEQYF
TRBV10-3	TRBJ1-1	CAIRAETGGDTEAFF
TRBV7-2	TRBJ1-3	CASSLRGDRTQNTIYF
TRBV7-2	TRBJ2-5	CASSPPGLAGETQYF
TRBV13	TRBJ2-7	CASSLGEARFEQYF
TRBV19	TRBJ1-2	CASSTRQTNYGYTF
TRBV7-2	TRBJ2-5	CASSLVGSFQETQYF
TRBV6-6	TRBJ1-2	CASSYSPWGDGYTF
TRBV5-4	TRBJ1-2	CASSFGEEIRGYGYTF
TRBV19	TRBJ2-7	CASSITGTRRNEQYF
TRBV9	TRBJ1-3	CASSVGAAGNTIYF
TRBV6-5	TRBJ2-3	CASSPGHLGTQYF
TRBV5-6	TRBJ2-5	CASVSGGNQETQYF
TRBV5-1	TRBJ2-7	CASSVGGGGPYEQYF
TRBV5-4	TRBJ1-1	CASSLATANTEAFF
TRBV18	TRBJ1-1	CASSPTGVNTEAFF
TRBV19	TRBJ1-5	CASSIGGESNQPQHF
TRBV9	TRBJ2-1	CASSGNGGEIF
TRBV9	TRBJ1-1	CASSVHQDTEAFF
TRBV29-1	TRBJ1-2	CSVDTHYGYTF
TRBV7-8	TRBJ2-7	CASSFGRSSSYEQYF
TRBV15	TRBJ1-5	CATSRGTVSNQPQHF
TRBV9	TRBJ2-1	CASSVVASGTRNEQFF
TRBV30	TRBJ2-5	CAWASGGETQYF
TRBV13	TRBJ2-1	CASSLGGGLYNEQFF
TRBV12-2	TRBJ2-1	CASRSLLSEIDEQFF
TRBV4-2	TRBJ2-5	CASSAGASGGYQETQYF
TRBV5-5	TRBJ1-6	CASSAEGQHLLIYNSPLHF
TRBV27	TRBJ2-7	CASTGARGLSYF
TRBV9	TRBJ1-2	CASSVVVSGQGTSYKGYTF
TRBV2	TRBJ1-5	CASSPEGNQPQHF
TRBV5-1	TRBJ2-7	CASSLGPDEQYF